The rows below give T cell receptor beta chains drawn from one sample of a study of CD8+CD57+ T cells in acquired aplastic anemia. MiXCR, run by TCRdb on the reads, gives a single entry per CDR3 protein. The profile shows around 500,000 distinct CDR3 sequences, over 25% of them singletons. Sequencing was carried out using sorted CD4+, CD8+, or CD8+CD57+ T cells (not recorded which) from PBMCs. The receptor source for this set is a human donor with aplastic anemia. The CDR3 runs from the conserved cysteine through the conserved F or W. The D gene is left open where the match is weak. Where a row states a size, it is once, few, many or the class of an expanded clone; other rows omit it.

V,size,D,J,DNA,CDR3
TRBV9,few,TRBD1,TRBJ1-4,TGTGCCAGCAGCGTAGGGGGACAGGGTAATGAAAAACTGTTTTTT,CASSVGGQGNEKLFF
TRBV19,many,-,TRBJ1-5,TGTGCCAGTAGCTTACAGGATTATCAGCCCCAGCATTTT,CASSLQDYQPQHF
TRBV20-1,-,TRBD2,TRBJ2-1,TGCAGTGCTCACTTAGCGGGGGTATACAATGAGCAGTTCTTC,CSAHLAGVYNEQFF
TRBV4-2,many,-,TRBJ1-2,TGTGCCAGCAGCCAAGAGTTACAGGACTTGGGCGGCTACACCTTC,CASSQELQDLGGYTF
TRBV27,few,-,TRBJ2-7,TGTGCCAGCAGTTTCACGTGGGGGCGGGAGCAGTACTTC,CASSFTWGREQYF
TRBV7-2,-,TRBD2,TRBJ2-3,TGTGCGAAGGGGACTAGCGGTACAGATACGCAGTATTTT,CAKGTSGTDTQYF
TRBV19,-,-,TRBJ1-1,TGTGCCGGTAGGGAGGGGTTGAGGAACACTGAAGCTTTCTTT,CAGREGLRNTEAFF
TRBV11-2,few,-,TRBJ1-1,TGTGCCAGCAGCTTGGTGGACTCAGTAACGCAAGCTTTCTTT,CASSLVDSVTQAFF
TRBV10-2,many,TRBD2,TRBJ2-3,TGCGCCAGCAGTGTACTTCGGGGACTAGCGGGAGGCGGGGATACGCAGTATTTT,CASSVLRGLAGGGDTQYF
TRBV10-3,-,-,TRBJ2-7,TGTGCTAGACCCGCAGGACTCGGGGCCAACGAGCAGTACTTC,CARPAGLGANEQYF
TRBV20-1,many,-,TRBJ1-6,TGCAGTGCCGGGGCGGGCGGACCCCTCCACTTT,CSAGAGGPLHF
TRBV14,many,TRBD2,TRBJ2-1,TGTGCCAGCAGCAGTAGCGGGAGGGCCGCCAATGAGCAGTTCTTC,CASSSSGRAANEQFF
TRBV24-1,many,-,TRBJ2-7,TGTGCCACCAGTGATCGGGACGGTACCTACGAGCAGTACTTC,CATSDRDGTYEQYF
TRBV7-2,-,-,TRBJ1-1,TGTGCCAGCAGCTTAGCGCTAACAGAAGCTTTCTTT,CASSLALTEAFF
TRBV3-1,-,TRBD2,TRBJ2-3,TGTGCCAGCAGTCTACGGACTAGCGGGAGGAGCACAGATACGCAGTATTTT,CASSLRTSGRSTDTQYF
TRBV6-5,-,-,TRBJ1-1,TGTGCCAGCAGTTACGGGGTTCAGGACACTGAAGCTTTCTTT,CASSYGVQDTEAFF
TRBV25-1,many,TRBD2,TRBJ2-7,TGTGCCAGCAGTCCCCCCTGGGGGGGACTAACCTCCGAGCAGTACTTC,CASSPPWGGLTSEQYF
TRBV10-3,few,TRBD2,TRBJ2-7,TGTGCCCACCGGGAGGGTGAAGGCTTCGGGCAGTACTTC,CAHREGEGFGQYF
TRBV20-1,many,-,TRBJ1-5,TGCAGTGCTAGAGATGAGTCCAGGTTTAGCAATCAGCCCCAGCATTTT,CSARDESRFSNQPQHF
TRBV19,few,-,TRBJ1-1,TGTGCCAGTAGTATTGAGAGGTCTTTTAACCAGGGCACTGAAGCTTTCTTT,CASSIERSFNQGTEAFF
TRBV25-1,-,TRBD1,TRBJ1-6,TGTGCCAGCAGTGGGGACAGGGGGCTTTCACCCCTCCACTTT,CASSGDRGLSPLHF
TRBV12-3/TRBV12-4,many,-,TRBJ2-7,TGTGCCAGCAGTTCTTCACAGGGTTCCTACGAGCAGTACTTC,CASSSSQGSYEQYF
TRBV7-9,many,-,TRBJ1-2,TGTGCCAGCAGCTTGGACCCCAACACCTTC,CASSLDPNTF
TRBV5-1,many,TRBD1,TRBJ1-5,TGCGCCAGCAGCTTGACCGGGACAGGGGATCAGCCCCAGCATTTT,CASSLTGTGDQPQHF
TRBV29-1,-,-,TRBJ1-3,TGCAGCGTTTCGGGAAACGGTGGAAACACCATATATTTT,CSVSGNGGNTIYF
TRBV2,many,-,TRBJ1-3,TGTGCCATACTAAAAGGGGACGTAGGAAACACCATATATTTT,CAILKGDVGNTIYF
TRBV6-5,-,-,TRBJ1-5,TGTGCCAGCAGTTCTGGACGGCGCGATAGCAATCAGCCCCAGCATTTT,CASSSGRRDSNQPQHF
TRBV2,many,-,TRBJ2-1,TGTGCCAGCTTTAGCGGCACCTCCTACAATGAGCAGTTCTTC,CASFSGTSYNEQFF
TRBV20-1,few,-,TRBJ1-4,TGCAGTGCCACCGCCGGGTGGACAACTAATGAAAAACTGTTTTTT,CSATAGWTTNEKLFF
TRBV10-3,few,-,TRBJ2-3,TGTGCCAGCAGCTGGAAGCTTATGAGCACAGATACGCAGTATTTT,CASSWKLMSTDTQYF
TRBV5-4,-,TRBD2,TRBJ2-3,TGTGCCAGCAGCTTGGGGGGACTAGCAACAGATACGCAGTATTTT,CASSLGGLATDTQYF
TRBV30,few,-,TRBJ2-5,TGTGCCTGGAGTGTAGGGGGGAGGGTGACCCAGTACTTC,CAWSVGGRVTQYF
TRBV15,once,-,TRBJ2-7,TGTGCCACCAGCAGTGTCGGGAGCTCCTACGAGCAGTACTTC,CATSSVGSSYEQYF
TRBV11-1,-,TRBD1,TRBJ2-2,TGTGCCAGCGGCTTTGGGACAGGGCGTACCGGGGAGCTGTTTTTT,CASGFGTGRTGELFF
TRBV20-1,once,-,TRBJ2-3,TGCAGGAGCACAGATACGCAGTATTTT,CRSTDTQYF
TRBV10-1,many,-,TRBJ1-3,TGCGCCAGCAGTGTTTTGACAGGTCCCAGCTCTGGAAACACCATATATTTT,CASSVLTGPSSGNTIYF
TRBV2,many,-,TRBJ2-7,TGTGCCAGCAACAGGGGGGGGGGCCTCTACGAGCAGTACTTC,CASNRGGGLYEQYF
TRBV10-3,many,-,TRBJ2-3,TGTGCCATCAGTGAGTCCCCGACAGGAAACACAGATACGCAGTATTTT,CAISESPTGNTDTQYF
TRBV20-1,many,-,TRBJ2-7,TGCAGTGCCGCAGACGGAACCTACGAGCAGTACTTC,CSAADGTYEQYF
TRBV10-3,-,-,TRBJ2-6,TGTGCCAGCAGTTACTCGATGGTGGGCTCTGGGGCCAACGTCCTGACTTTC,CASSYSMVGSGANVLTF
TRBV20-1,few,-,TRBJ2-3,TGCAGTGCTAGAACTGGGGGAGATACGCAGTATTTT,CSARTGGDTQYF
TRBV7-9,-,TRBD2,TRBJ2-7,TGCGCCAGCAGCCAAGATTTGGGACTAGGCTACGAGCAGTCCTTC,CASSQDLGLGYEQSF
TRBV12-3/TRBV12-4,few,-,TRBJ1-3,TGTGCCAGCAGGACAAGGGGATCTGGAAACACCATATATTTT,CASRTRGSGNTIYF
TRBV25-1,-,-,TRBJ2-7,TGTGCCAGCAGTGACAGCGCGAGGTTAGCCTACGAGCAGTACTTC,CASSDSARLAYEQYF
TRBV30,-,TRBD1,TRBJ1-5,TGTGCCTGGGACAGGGACAATCAGCCCCGGCATTTT,CAWDRDNQPRHF
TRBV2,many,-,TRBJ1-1,TGTGCCAGCAGCTTTACGGGGAACACTGAAGCTTTCTTT,CASSFTGNTEAFF